These T cell receptor beta chains were read from a single sample in a study of T-cell reconstitution after alpha-beta-depleted transplantation in children. One entry per CDR3 protein results from TCRdb running MiXCR on the PCR reads. Of some 500,000 distinct CDR3 sequences in the sample, around 16% are singletons; the top ten hold approximately 3%. Source: PBMCs from the stem cell graft donor, taken from the stem cell graft. The source of these receptors is a human donor who donated a stem cell graft to a child with acute lymphoblastic leukemia. Each CDR3 is given with its conserved first and last residue. Fields, in order: J gene, V gene, CDR3 length, CDR3 protein.

j_gene: TRBJ2-1; v_gene: TRBV12-3/TRBV12-4; len: 14; CDR3aa: CASSPGTIYNEQFF
j_gene: TRBJ1-3; v_gene: TRBV18; len: 15; CDR3aa: CASSPPGTSGNTIYF
j_gene: TRBJ2-2; v_gene: TRBV5-1; len: 15; CDR3aa: CASSRQAVNTGELFF
j_gene: TRBJ2-1; v_gene: TRBV12-3/TRBV12-4; len: 14; CDR3aa: CASSLGQTYTEQFF
j_gene: TRBJ2-3; v_gene: TRBV7-8; len: 16; CDR3aa: CASSLERRSITDTQYF
j_gene: TRBJ1-1; v_gene: TRBV12-3/TRBV12-4; len: 14; CDR3aa: CASSLIGGHTEAFF
j_gene: TRBJ2-1; v_gene: TRBV7-8; len: 14; CDR3aa: CASSLSRDTDEQFF
j_gene: TRBJ2-1; v_gene: TRBV5-1; len: 14; CDR3aa: CASSQGTLNNEQFF
j_gene: TRBJ1-2; v_gene: TRBV12-3/TRBV12-4; len: 13; CDR3aa: CASSRTGMDGYTF
j_gene: TRBJ2-7; v_gene: TRBV27; len: 14; CDR3aa: CASSLMAQGYEQYF
j_gene: TRBJ2-2; v_gene: TRBV4-2; len: 16; CDR3aa: CASSPRPQGAGGELFF
j_gene: TRBJ2-3; v_gene: TRBV27; len: 21; CDR3aa: CASSLSNSVWGTSGSTDTQYF
j_gene: TRBJ1-2; v_gene: TRBV15; len: 14; CDR3aa: CATNRDRGGYGYTF
j_gene: TRBJ2-1; v_gene: TRBV24-1; len: 13; CDR3aa: CATSDSNYNEQFF
j_gene: TRBJ2-7; v_gene: TRBV4-1; len: 13; CDR3aa: CASRGTGTIEQYF
j_gene: TRBJ2-1; v_gene: TRBV7-9; len: 13; CDR3aa: CASRSPQTAEQFF
j_gene: TRBJ2-7; v_gene: TRBV5-1; len: 16; CDR3aa: CASSPPGKGGDYEQYF
j_gene: TRBJ2-1; v_gene: TRBV19; len: 16; CDR3aa: CASSISSAVSYNEQFF